This T cell receptor beta chain was found in a study of blood T cell repertoires in COVID-19. Study information: Samples of COVID-19 (acute and convalescent) were obtained from the United States, Italy and Spain. Nucleic acid was either cDNA or gDNA, and it came from T cells, B-cell-depleted T cells, or PBMCs.

Original processing methods: Reference gene primer amplification yielded estimated nucleated cell counts. TCRdb keeps only in-frame clones here, not all; method: immunoSEQ multiplex PCR. V, J and clone size derive from that table, while D and trimming were established from the DNA sequence. The data contain just over 150,000 clones, roughly 88% of them singletons. This TCR was sampled from a woman aged 45 to 65 with acute or convalescent COVID-19. Sequenced input: peripheral blood.

CDR3 sequence reads: CASSRGGIYEQYF. The CDR3 nucleotides read TGCGCCAGCAGCCGAGGCGGGATTTACGAGCAGTACTTC. The rearrangement joins TRBV5-1 to TRBJ2-7, with D maybe TRBD2 (6 bases). V was trimmed by 4 bases and J by 4 bases, leaving 12 bases between them. Germline CDR1 is SGHRS and CDR2 is YFSETQ. This CDR3 region has 13 residues.